What follows is one T cell receptor (beta chain) and its context. Libraries were prepared by immunoSEQ multiplex PCR; TCRdb keeps only in-frame clonotypes and omits some of them. The sample holds 3,000 or so clones, 70% to 90% seen once. The sample belongs to a study of tumor T cells in aggressive B-cell lymphoma. The CDR3 runs 14 residues. After removal of 3 bases from V and 8 bases from J, the junction contained 5 bases not matched to a gene. The germline V gene encodes CDR1 LNHDA and CDR2 SQIVND (reference sequence). Sequencing input: tumor tissue. This sequence originates from an adult with diffuse large B cell lymphoma. This chain joins TRBV19 and TRBJ2-1, with TRBD2 matching 9 bases. In DNA, the CDR3 is TGTGCCAGTAGTATGACTAGCGGATGGGATGAGCAGTTCTTC. Translating it yields CASSMTSGWDEQFF.